This T cell receptor (beta chain) appears in the sequencing data of a study of blood T cell repertoires in COVID-19. Study information: Sources were T cells, B-cell-depleted T cells, or PBMCs; the material itself was cDNA or gDNA.

As processed by the authors: Quantification of nucleated cells was approximated via reference gene primer amplification. Libraries were prepared by immunoSEQ multiplex PCR; TCRdb keeps only in-frame clonotypes and omits some of them. The V and J calls and clone size are taken from that table; D and trimming were inferred from the DNA. The sample holds approximately 290,000 clones, 70% to 85% seen once. The CDR3 sequence is 15 residues long. The germline V and J ends were trimmed by 2 bases and 4 bases, with 12 bases remaining between them. In germline, CDR1 is LNHDA, CDR2 SQIVND (reference sequence).

The receptor was derived from a human donor with COVID-19, enrolled during active disease. The donor label of this sample is uncertain. The chain is built from TRBV19 and TRBJ1-3; D ambiguous. The sequenced sample consisted of peripheral blood. The CDR3 bases are TGTGCCAGTAGTATATGGGCCGCCTTCGGAAACACCATATATTTT. This translates into CASSIWAAFGNTIYF.